The 16 T cell receptor beta chains given below trace back to one sample, sequenced in a study of CD8+ T cells in alopecia areata listed by TCRdb under 2018. Per the publication, the treatment or condition label means: oral pan-JAK inhibitor, 5-10 mg twice daily. Preparation of the library involved the immunoSEQ multiplex PCR assay. RNA was extracted from all samples and reverse transcribed into cDNA as template for TCR sequencing. The source is immuneACCESS, and TCRdb retained only in-frame sequences with V and J called. Part of the clones is not carried over; for the studies checked, unresolved V genes explain less than half of this, and the remainder is unexplained. A total of roughly 220,000 clones appear in this sample, approximately 70% of them only once. The top ten clonotypes cover about 1.2% of the sample. Sequenced here: CD4+ T cells sorted from blood, sampled at week 44, from a patient treated with tofacitinib. The receptors come from a human donor with alopecia areata.

This clone was detected a few times. CDR3 DNA: TGTGCCAGCACCGGACAGGGTTCCTCACCCCTCCACTTT. It specifies CASTGQGSSPLHF. J is TRBJ1-6 and V is TRBV13; 8 bases align to TRBD1. The CDR3 runs to 13 residues. Losses at the gene ends were 7 bases for V and 10 bases for J; bases not matched to a gene: 6. CDR1 is PRHDT, CDR2 FYEKMQ, per germline (reference sequence).

The V call is TRBV5-6, the J call TRBJ1-2, with unresolved D. Trimming removed 5 bases from V and 4 bases from J, with 12 bases in between. The CDR3 loop spans 13 amino acids. Germline-derived CDR1 and CDR2 are SGHDT and YYEEEE. For the CDR3, the DNA is TGTGCCAGCAGTGGACGGATCCTCTATGGCTACACCTTC. Its translation is CASSGRILYGYTF.

The gene calls are TRBV29-1 and TRBJ2-3; TRBD2 agrees at 8 bases. This CDR3 contains 13 residues. Germline lookup yields CDR1 SQVTM and CDR2 ANQGSEA. V shed 3 bases, J shed 5 bases, and the junction held 4 bases outside the gene matches. CDR3 in amino acids: CSVDPGGGDTQYF. Here the CDR3 DNA reads TGCAGCGTTGACCCCGGGGGGGGAGATACGCAGTATTTT.

V and J are TRBV28 and TRBJ1-5; TRBD1 matches at 9 bases. Per germline, CDR1 MDHEN and CDR2 SYDVKM. The CDR3 loop spans 16 amino acids. V lost 5 bases, J lost 1 base, and 6 bases stayed unmatched. The CDR3: CASSEGQGWSNQPQHF. In DNA form, the CDR3 reads TGTGCCAGCAGTGAAGGACAGGGGTGGAGCAATCAGCCCCAGCATTTT.

On this clone itself: This sample also contains other DNA sequences that code for the same CDR3. The V gene is TRBV30, the J gene TRBJ2-7, with 10 bases that match TRBD1. Trimming took 3 bases from V and 7 from J; bases not matched to a gene: 3. The CDR3 has 12 amino acids. CDR1 and CDR2 (germline): GTSNPN, SVGIG (reference sequence). Written as DNA, the CDR3 is TGTGCCTGGAGCGGACAGGGGGGGGAGCAGTACTTC. Translating it yields CAWSGQGGEQYF.

This clone turned up a few times. V usage is TRBV11-1 and J usage is TRBJ2-1; D possibly corresponds to TRBD2 (6 bases). The CDR3 consists of 15 residues. V was cut by 5 bases and J by 5 bases, with 16 bases left in between. CDR1 and CDR2 (germline): SGHAT, FQDESV (reference sequence). Here the CDR3 DNA reads TGTGCCAGCAGCCTTAGACCTCCGGGGGACAATGAGCAGTTCTTC. Protein: CASSLRPPGDNEQFF.

The J gene is TRBJ2-6, the V gene TRBV5-1; D possibly corresponds to TRBD2 (5 bases). The CDR3 is 16 residues long. Trimming removed 4 bases from V and 0 bases from J, with 11 bases in between. CDR1 and CDR2 (germline): SGHRS, YFSETQ. For the CDR3, the DNA is TGCGCCAGCAGCCCAGGAGGAGGCTCTGGGGCCAACGTCCTGACTTTC. It is translated as CASSPGGGSGANVLTF.

V and J are TRBV5-1 and TRBJ2-3, with 13 positions matching TRBD2. CDR1 SGHRS and CDR2 YFSETQ come from the germline V gene. The CDR3 runs 15 residues. The trim removed 3 bases at V and 8 bases at J, leaving 6 bases unmatched. CDR3 residues: CASSSRTSGGPTQYF. The DNA of the CDR3 is TGCGCCAGCAGCTCCAGGACTAGCGGGGGCCCTACGCAGTATTTT.

This chain connects TRBV19 to TRBJ1-1; D may be TRBD1 (5 bases). CDR1 is LNHDA and CDR2 is SQIVND in the germline V gene (reference sequence). This CDR3 region has 15 residues. V shed 5 bases and J shed 0 bases, with 13 bases lying between them. CDR3 loop: CASSRSTGVNTEAFF. The CDR3 nucleotides are TGTGCCAGTAGTCGTTCCACAGGAGTGAACACTGAAGCTTTCTTT.

This clone was seen a handful of times. CDR3 amino acids: CASSMNNSPLHF. For the CDR3, the DNA is TGCGCCAGCAGCATGAACAATTCACCCCTCCACTTT. The V and J genes are TRBV5-1 and TRBJ1-6; D ambiguous. The V end was cut by 4 bases, the J end by 7 bases, with 6 bases between. The CDR3 runs to 12 residues. Germline CDR1 reads SGHRS; CDR2 reads YFSETQ. Complete variable domain (other parts from reference TRBV5-1 and TRBJ1-6): KAGVTQTPRYLIKTRGQQVTLSCSPISGHRSVSWYQQTPGQGLQFLFEYFSETQRNKGNFPGRFSGRQFSNSRSEMNVSTLELGDSALYLCASSMNNSPLHFGNGTRLTVT.

This clone was detected ten times or more. The rearrangement joins TRBV28 to TRBJ1-1; 9 bases are a match to TRBD1. The CDR3 loop spans 14 amino acids. Unmatched junction bases numbered 6, after V lost 10 bases and J lost 0 bases. Germline V gene sequence: CDR1 MDHEN, CDR2 SYDVKM. The CDR3 reads CAIEQGALNTEAFF. CDR3 nucleotide sequence: TGTGCCATCGAACAGGGGGCGTTGAACACTGAAGCTTTCTTT.

V and J are TRBV27 and TRBJ1-6; D gene uncertain. The length of the CDR3 is 14 residues. The V end was cut by 2 bases, the J end by 7 bases, with 9 bases between. CDR1 and CDR2 (germline): MNHEY, SMNVEV (reference sequence). In DNA form, the CDR3 reads TGTGCCAGCAGTTTAGCCGGGGTCAATTCACCCCTCCACTTT. It specifies CASSLAGVNSPLHF.

The V call is TRBV2, the J call TRBJ2-7; possibly TRBD1 or TRBD2 for D (5 bases each). The V end was cut by 4 bases, the J end by 1 base, with 11 bases between. CDR1 and CDR2 from the germline V gene are SNHLY and FYNNEI. The CDR3 length is 14 residues. CDR3 region: CASSVRRESYEQYF. CDR3 bases: TGTGCCAGCAGTGTACGCAGGGAGTCCTACGAGCAGTACTTC.

The table lists this clone with many counts. This chain connects TRBV25-1 to TRBJ2-1, with D perhaps TRBD2 (7 bases). The germline gives CDR1 MGHDK, CDR2 SYGVNS. The CDR3 covers 14 residues. This chain's CDR3 is CASSLVGGPSEQFF. The CDR3 DNA reads as TGTGCGAGTTCTCTTGTGGGGGGGCCGAGTGAGCAGTTCTTC.

The V and J genes are TRBV7-6 and TRBJ2-1; 9 bases align to TRBD1. Germline-derived CDR1 and CDR2 are SGHVS and FNYEAQ. CDR3 size: 17 residues. V shed 0 bases and J 6 bases; nucleotides not matched to a gene: 9. In DNA form, the CDR3 reads TGTGCCAGCAGCTTAGCCATTTTGGGACAGGGTAGCAATGAGCAGTTCTTC. Protein: CASSLAILGQGSNEQFF.

This clone was picked up a small number of times. The chain combines TRBV2 with TRBJ1-1; no reliable D call. V was pared by 5 bases and J by 2 bases, with 9 bases between. The CDR3 has 13 residues. Germline CDR1 is SNHLY and CDR2 is FYNNEI. The CDR3 DNA reads as TGTGCCAGCAGTCAAGAATCTAACACTGAAGCTTTCTTT. Its translation is CASSQESNTEAFF.